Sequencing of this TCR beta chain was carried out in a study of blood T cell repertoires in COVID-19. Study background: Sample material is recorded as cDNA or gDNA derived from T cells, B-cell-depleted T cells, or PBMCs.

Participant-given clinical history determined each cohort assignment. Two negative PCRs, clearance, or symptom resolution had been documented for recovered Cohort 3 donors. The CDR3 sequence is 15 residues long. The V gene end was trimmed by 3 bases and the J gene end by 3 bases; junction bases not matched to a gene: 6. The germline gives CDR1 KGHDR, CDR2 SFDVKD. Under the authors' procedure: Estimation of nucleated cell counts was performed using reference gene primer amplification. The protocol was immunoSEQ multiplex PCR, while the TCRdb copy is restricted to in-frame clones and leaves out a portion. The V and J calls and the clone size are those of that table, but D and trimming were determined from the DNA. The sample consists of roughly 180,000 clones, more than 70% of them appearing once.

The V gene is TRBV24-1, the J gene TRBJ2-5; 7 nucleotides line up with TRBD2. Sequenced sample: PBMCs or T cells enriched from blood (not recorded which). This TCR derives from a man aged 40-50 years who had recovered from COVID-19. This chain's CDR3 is CATSDPSAGEETQYF. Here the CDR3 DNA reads TGTGCCACCAGTGATCCCTCGGCGGGAGAAGAGACCCAGTACTTC.